The 6 T cell receptor beta chains below all came from one sample that was sequenced in a study of CD8 T cells in Susac syndrome (dated by TCRdb to the late 2010s). Library preparation was by the immunoSEQ multiplex PCR assay. RNA was extracted using the RNeasy kit, and roughly 0.45 to 1 microgram was reverse transcribed with random hexamers. The raw public reads went through TCRdb reprocessing: fastp at Q25, MiXCR clone calling, in-frame beta chains kept. Each entry is one CDR3 protein sequence, shown with its most common DNA and genes. The sample table records 95,000 to 150,000 distinct CDR3 sequences; nearly 96% of these occur just once. The top ten clonotypes cover roughly 0.14% of the sample. Source material: CD4+ T cells from PBMCs. The receptor set was obtained from a human donor with Susac syndrome.

This chain uses TRBV7-9 with TRBJ2-5; TRBD1 agrees at 9 bases. CDR3 length: 12 residues. Germline V lookup: CDR1 SEHNR, CDR2 FQNEAQ (reference sequence). The V segment lost 11 bases and the J segment 3 bases; nucleotides outside the gene matches: 4. CDR3 sequence (DNA): TGTGCCGCCGGGACAGGGAAAGAGACCCAGTACTTC. Its protein is CAAGTGKETQYF.

This sequence joins TRBV29-1 and TRBJ2-7, with D perhaps TRBD2 (6 bases). V was pared by 7 bases and J by 3 bases, with 13 bases between. This CDR3 has 12 residues. Germline V gene lookup returns CDR1 SQVTM and CDR2 ANQGSEA. The CDR3 nucleotides read TGCAGCGCCCTGCTGGGGGGCTACGAGCAGTACTTC. Encoded protein: CSALLGGYEQYF.

The J gene is TRBJ1-2, the V gene TRBV2; the match to TRBD1 covers 8 bases. Per the germline V gene, CDR1 is SNHLY and CDR2 is FYNNEI. The V segment lost 6 bases and the J segment 7 bases; nucleotides outside the gene matches: 7. There are 13 residues in the CDR3. The CDR3 reads CASRETGVSGYTF. The CDR3 nucleotides read TGTGCCAGCAGGGAGACAGGGGTCTCTGGCTACACCTTC.

The CDR3 region is CASSPRTRSSGANVLTF. The CDR3 coding sequence is TGTGCCAGCAGCCCTCGGACACGAAGCTCTGGGGCCAACGTCCTGACTTTC. The chain couples TRBV21-1 to TRBJ2-6; the D call in the table, TRBD1, was not verified against the DNA. TRBV21-1 is a pseudogene locus. This CDR3 comprises 17 residues.

The table lists this clonotype with a few counts. The CDR3 protein is CASSLAGDEQYF. Written as DNA, the CDR3 is TGTGCCAGCAGCTTGGCGGGGGACGAGCAGTACTTC. The chain employs TRBV5-6 and TRBJ2-7, with D perhaps TRBD2 (6 bases). V was cut by 0 bases and J by 5 bases, with 6 bases left in between. This CDR3 comprises 12 residues. Per the germline V gene, CDR1 is SGHDT and CDR2 is YYEEEE.

The chain couples TRBV9 to TRBJ2-1; D might be TRBD2 (6 bases). Between the trimmed V and J ends, which lost 2 bases and 2 bases, there was a span of 11 bases. The germline V gene encodes CDR1 SGDLS and CDR2 YYNGEE. This CDR3 spans 15 amino acids. The CDR3 bases are TGTGCCAGCAGCGTGTCTAGCGAGACCTACAATGAGCAGTTCTTC. It is translated as CASSVSSETYNEQFF.